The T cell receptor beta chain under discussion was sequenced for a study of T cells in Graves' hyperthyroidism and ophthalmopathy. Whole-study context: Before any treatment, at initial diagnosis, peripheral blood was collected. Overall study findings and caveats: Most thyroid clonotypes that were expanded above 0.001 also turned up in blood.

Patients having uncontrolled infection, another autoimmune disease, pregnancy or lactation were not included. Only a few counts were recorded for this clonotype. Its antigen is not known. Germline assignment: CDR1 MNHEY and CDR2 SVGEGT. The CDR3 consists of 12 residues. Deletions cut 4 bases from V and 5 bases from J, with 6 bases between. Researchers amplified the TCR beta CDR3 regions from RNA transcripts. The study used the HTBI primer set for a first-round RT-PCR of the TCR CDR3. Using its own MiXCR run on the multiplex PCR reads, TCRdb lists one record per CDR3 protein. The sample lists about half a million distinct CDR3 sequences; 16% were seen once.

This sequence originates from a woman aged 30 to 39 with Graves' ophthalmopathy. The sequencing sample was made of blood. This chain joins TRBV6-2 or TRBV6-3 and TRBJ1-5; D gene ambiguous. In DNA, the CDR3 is TGTGCCAGCAGTTCCATGGATCAGCCCCAGCATTTT. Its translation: CASSSMDQPQHF.